The T cell receptor beta chain under discussion was sequenced for a study of blood T cells in healthy people across ages. This CDR3 has 15 amino acids. The germline gives CDR1 DFQATT, CDR2 SNEGSKA (reference sequence). Trimming removed 3 bases from V and 2 bases from J; junction bases left unmatched: 8. This clonotype was counted between two and nine times. For the second PCR, which ran for roughly 6 to 11 cycles, a sample-barcoded 5' primer and a J-beta primer mix were used. One entry per CDR3 protein, called by TCRdb with MiXCR from the 5' RACE reads. The sample records about 1 million distinct CDR3 sequences, more than 40% being singletons.

This chain uses TRBV20-1 with TRBJ2-3; 7 bases fit TRBD2. The sequence derives from a woman aged 55-70 years in good health. The sequenced material came from blood. CDR3 nucleotides: TGCAGTGCTAGTTCTGGCGGGAGTGCCACAGATACGCAGTATTTT. This gives the protein CSASSGGSATDTQYF.